The source of this TCR beta chain is a study of cytomegalovirus exposure and HLA in healthy donors. Study conclusions and caveats: Rare sequences made up most TCRs, while some public TCRs were found in many donors. There were some 150 TCR beta chains listed as cytomegalovirus-associated.

Germline CDR1 reads SGHAT; CDR2 reads FQNNGV. Trimming took 5 bases from V and 2 from J; bases not matched to a gene: 9. CDR3 length equals 15 residues. A remark on this clone: The antigen is undetermined.

Produced via immunoSEQ multiplex PCR; TCRdb's table is partial and in-frame only. The data contain about 360,000 clones, 86% of them singletons. The clonotype originates from a woman aged 18 to 35 in good health and CMV-seronegative. This chain joins TRBV11-2 and TRBJ2-7; 7 positions agree with TRBD1. Sequenced: PBMCs. Here the CDR3 reads CASSIALQGTYEQYF. Here the CDR3 DNA reads TGTGCCAGCAGCATAGCCTTACAGGGGACCTACGAGCAGTACTTC.